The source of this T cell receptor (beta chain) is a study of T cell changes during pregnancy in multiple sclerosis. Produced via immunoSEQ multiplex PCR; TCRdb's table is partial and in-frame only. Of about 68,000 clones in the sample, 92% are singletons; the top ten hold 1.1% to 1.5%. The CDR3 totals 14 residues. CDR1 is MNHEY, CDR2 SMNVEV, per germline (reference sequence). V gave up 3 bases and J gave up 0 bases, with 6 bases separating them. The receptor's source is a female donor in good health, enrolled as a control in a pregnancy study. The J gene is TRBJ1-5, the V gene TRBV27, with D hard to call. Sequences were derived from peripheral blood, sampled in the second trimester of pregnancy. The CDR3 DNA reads TGTGCCAGCAGTTTTGGAGGTAGCAATCAGCCCCAGCATTTT. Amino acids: CASSFGGSNQPQHF.